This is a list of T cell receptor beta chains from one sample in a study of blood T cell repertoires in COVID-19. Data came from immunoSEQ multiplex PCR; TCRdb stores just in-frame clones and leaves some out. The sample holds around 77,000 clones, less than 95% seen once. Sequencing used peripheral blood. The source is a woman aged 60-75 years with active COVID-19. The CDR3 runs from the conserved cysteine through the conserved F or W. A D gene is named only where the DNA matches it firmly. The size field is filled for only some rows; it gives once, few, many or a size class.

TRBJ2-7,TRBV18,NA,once,CASSSLGGHAYEQYF,TGTGCCAGCTCGAGTCTTGGGGGACACGCCTACGAGCAGTACTTC
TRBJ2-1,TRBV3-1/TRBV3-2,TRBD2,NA,CASSQVAGGIHNEQFF,TGTGCCAGCAGCCAAGTTGCGGGAGGGATCCACAATGAGCAGTTCTTC
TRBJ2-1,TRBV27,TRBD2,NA,CASSSRTSGRGRKFF,TGTGCCAGCAGTTCCCGGACTAGCGGGAGGGGGAGGAAGTTCTTC
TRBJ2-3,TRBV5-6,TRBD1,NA,CASSRARDRVTDTQYF,TGTGCCAGCAGCCGAGCCAGGGACAGGGTTACAGATACGCAGTATTTT
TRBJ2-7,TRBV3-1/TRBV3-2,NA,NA,CASSQDWAEAYEQYF,TGTGCCAGCAGCCAAGATTGGGCAGAAGCCTACGAGCAGTACTTC
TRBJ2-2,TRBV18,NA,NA,CASSPLPDSPTGELFF,TGTGCCAGCTCACCATTACCAGACAGTCCCACCGGGGAGCTGTTTTTT
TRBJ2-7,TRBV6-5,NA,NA,CASSSTREQYF,TGTGCCAGCAGTTCAACGCGGGAGCAGTACTTC
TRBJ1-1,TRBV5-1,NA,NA,CASSPGPNTEAFF,TGCGCCAGCAGCCCAGGCCCGAACACTGAAGCTTTCTTT
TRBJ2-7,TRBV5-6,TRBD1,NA,CASSFFGTGYEQYF,TGTGCCAGCAGCTTCTTCGGGACAGGCTACGAGCAGTACTTC
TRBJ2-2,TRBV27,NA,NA,CASSRDGDISNTGELFF,TGTGCCAGCAGTCGCGACGGGGACATTTCGAACACCGGGGAGCTGTTTTTT
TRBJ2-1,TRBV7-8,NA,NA,CASSLQRKSYNEQFF,TGTGCCAGCAGCTTACAGCGAAAGTCCTACAATGAGCAGTTCTTC
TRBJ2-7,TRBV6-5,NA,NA,CASNQQGYEQYF,TGTGCCAGCAACCAACAGGGATACGAGCAGTACTTC
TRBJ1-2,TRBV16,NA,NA,CASSQSGRGGNYGYTF,TGTGCCAGCAGCCAATCGGGTAGGGGCGGAAACTATGGCTACACCTTC
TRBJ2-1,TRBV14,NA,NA,CASSHQGQRGSGEQFF,TGTGCCAGCAGCCATCAAGGGCAAAGGGGGAGCGGTGAGCAGTTCTTC
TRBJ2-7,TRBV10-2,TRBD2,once,CASSPGLVPYEQYF,TGCGCCAGCAGTCCGGGACTAGTTCCCTACGAGCAGTACTTC
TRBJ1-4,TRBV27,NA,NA,CASSFWSGDEKLFF,TGTGCCAGCAGTTTTTGGTCAGGGGATGAAAAACTGTTTTTT
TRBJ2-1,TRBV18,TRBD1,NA,CASSRDREGKQFF,TGTGCCAGCTCCCGGGACAGGGAGGGCAAGCAGTTCTTC